The entry below gives a single T cell receptor beta chain sequence along with its context. Its matching antigen is unknown. The germline V gene has CDR1 SGHTA and CDR2 FQGTGA. With V trimmed by 5 bases and J by 5 bases, 9 bases remained unmatched. This CDR3 has 16 amino acids. The data were obtained in a study of OX40 agonist ivuxolimab in advanced cancers. About the research overall: Patients received the agonistic anti-OX40 (CD134) antibody ivuxolimab.

Method: immunoSEQ multiplex PCR; TCRdb's copy keeps in-frame clones and lacks some. The data hold about 96,000 clones, with 90% observed a single time. Whole-study results and caveats: Compared with CD4+, CD8+ T cells on average had more expanded clones. Expanded peripheral T cell antigen specificity was not determined.

Individuals having autoimmune disease history or systemic immunosuppression were not enrolled. The chain recombines TRBV7-3 with TRBJ2-2, with 9 positions matching TRBD2. The sequence was obtained from an adult with an advanced solid tumor such as melanoma, head and neck, liver or kidney cancer. This material consisted of CD4+ or CD8+ T cells sorted from blood, taken in a trial of the OX40 agonist ivuxolimab. In DNA form, the CDR3 reads TGTGCCAGCAGCAGACCTAGCGGGAAGATGACCGGGGAGCTGTTTTTT. Its protein is CASSRPSGKMTGELFF.